A selection of T cell receptor beta chains follows, all from one sample in a study of blood T cell repertoires in COVID-19. The assay was immunoSEQ multiplex PCR, and TCRdb's table has in-frame clones only and misses some. Of some 460,000 clones listed, roughly 90% were seen once; the top ten hold about 0.65%. Sample: PBMCs or T cells enriched from blood (not recorded which). These receptors were taken from a woman between 18 and 29 years old who had recovered from COVID-19. CDR3s include the opening cysteine and the closing phenylalanine or tryptophan. D genes are given only for firm matches. Not every row has a clone size; where given, it reads once, few, many or a size class.

>NA|TRBV27|TRBD1|TRBJ1-2
TGTGCCAGCAGTCCCGGGGACAGGGCCTATGGCTACACCTTC
CASSPGDRAYGYTF
>NA|TRBV7-9|NA|TRBJ1-4
TGTGCCAGCAGTCTCGTAGGGACTGCAACTAATGAAAAACTGTTTTTT
CASSLVGTATNEKLFF
>NA|TRBV29-1|NA|TRBJ2-4
TGCAGCGTTGGAAGTGGGCCACAACGGTACTTC
CSVGSGPQRYF
>NA|TRBV7-8|TRBD1|TRBJ1-6
TGTGCCAGCAGCTTGACAGGGGAAGACTCACCCCTCCACTTT
CASSLTGEDSPLHF
>NA|TRBV5-1|TRBD1|TRBJ2-7
TGCGCCAGCAGCTACCAACAGGGGTCCTACGAGCAGTACTTC
CASSYQQGSYEQYF
>NA|TRBV9|NA|TRBJ2-7
TGTGCCAGCACCCGGACGGGAAGCTCCTACGAGCAGTACTTC
CASTRTGSSYEQYF
>few|TRBV30|TRBD1|TRBJ1-6
TGTGCCTGGAAGGGGGCAGGCTATAATTCACCCCTCCACTTT
CAWKGAGYNSPLHF
>NA|TRBV5-1|TRBD1|TRBJ2-2
TGCGCCGGCACAGGGGCCAGAGTGAACACCGGGGAGCTGTTTTTT
CAGTGARVNTGELFF
>few|TRBV5-4|TRBD1|TRBJ1-2
TGTGCCAGCAGCTTGGACAGGGGGTATGGCTACACCTTC
CASSLDRGYGYTF
>NA|TRBV6-2/TRBV6-3|NA|TRBJ1-2
TGTGCCAGCAGTTGGGCCCACTATGGCTACACCTTC
CASSWAHYGYTF
>NA|TRBV5-1|NA|TRBJ2-3
TGCGCCAGCAGCTTGGTCGAAACGGTTAGCACAGATACGCAGTATTTT
CASSLVETVSTDTQYF
>NA|TRBV10-1|NA|TRBJ2-7
TGCGCCAGCAGTGAGTCCCCCCAGTACAGCTCCTACGAGCAGTACTTC
CASSESPQYSSYEQYF
>NA|TRBV3-1/TRBV3-2|NA|TRBJ2-7
TGTGCCAGCAGCCAGGGCAGCCCCTACGAGCAGTACTTC
CASSQGSPYEQYF
>NA|TRBV27|NA|TRBJ1-1
TGTGCCAGCAGTTCATACACTGAAGCTTTCTTT
CASSSYTEAFF
>few|TRBV4-1|NA|TRBJ2-2
TGCGCCAGCAGCCAAGTTCGCACGGGGGCGAACACCGGGGAGCTGTTTTTT
CASSQVRTGANTGELFF
>once|TRBV6-5|TRBD1|TRBJ1-2
TGTGCCAGCACCCTCGGACAGGGACGGGGCTACACCTTC
CASTLGQGRGYTF
>few|TRBV18|NA|TRBJ1-2
TGTGCCAGCTCACCCTCTATGGAGGGTGGATACTATGGCTACACCTTC
CASSPSMEGGYYGYTF
>NA|TRBV5-1|TRBD1|TRBJ1-2
TGCGCCAGCAGCTCTGGGACAGGGGGCTATGGCTACACCTTC
CASSSGTGGYGYTF
>NA|TRBV7-2|NA|TRBJ2-6
TGTGCCAGCAGCTGGGGACTGGGGGCTGGGGCCAACGTCCTGACTTTC
CASSWGLGAGANVLTF
>few|TRBV19|TRBD1|TRBJ1-6
TGTGCCAGTAGTCTGGGACAGTCTAATTCACCCCTCCACTTT
CASSLGQSNSPLHF
>NA|TRBV15|TRBD1|TRBJ1-1
TGTGCCACCAGCAGGGGGACAGGGCCTGAAGCTTTCTTT
CATSRGTGPEAFF
>NA|TRBV7-2|TRBD1|TRBJ1-1
TGTGCCAGCAGCCGCCTGGACAGGGACGCTTTCTTT
CASSRLDRDAFF
>NA|TRBV29-1|TRBD1|TRBJ2-1
TGCAGCGTGACAGGGGGCGTCTACAATGAGCAGTTCTTC
CSVTGGVYNEQFF
>NA|TRBV28|TRBD1|TRBJ2-2
TGTGCCAGCAGTAGACAGGGGGCCGTAAACACCGGGGAGCTGTTTTTT
CASSRQGAVNTGELFF
>NA|TRBV28|TRBD1|TRBJ1-6
TGTGCCAGCAGAACTCGGGACAGCGGAGGAACACCCCTCCACTTT
CASRTRDSGGTPLHF
>few|TRBV19|NA|TRBJ1-1
TGTGCCAGTAGTACGGGGGAGTTTGCAGCTTTCTTT
CASSTGEFAAFF
>NA|TRBV18|NA|TRBJ2-7
TGTGCCAGCTCAAGGTCGGGGAACTACGAGCAGTACTTC
CASSRSGNYEQYF
>NA|TRBV6-5|TRBD1|TRBJ2-1
TGTGCCAGCAGCGATGGACAGGGGGGCAATGAGCAGTTCTTC
CASSDGQGGNEQFF
>NA|TRBV5-1|NA|TRBJ1-1
TGCGCCAGCAGCGCGGGACACGGGGAGGGCACTGAAGCTTTCTTT
CASSAGHGEGTEAFF
>NA|TRBV4-1|NA|TRBJ1-2
TGCGCCAGCAGCCCTACGGTCTCTAACTATGGCTACACCTTC
CASSPTVSNYGYTF
>NA|TRBV5-4|TRBD1|TRBJ1-6
TGTGCCAGCAGCTCGGGACAGGGTAATTCACCCCTCCACTTT
CASSSGQGNSPLHF
>NA|TRBV2|NA|TRBJ1-5
TGTGCCAGCAGTGACGGGGGGGCCGGCGGACAGCCCCAGCATTTT
CASSDGGAGGQPQHF
>once|TRBV9|TRBD1|TRBJ2-5
TGTGCCAGCAGCAGCCGGACAGGGGGCCGGGAGACCCAGTACTTC
CASSSRTGGRETQYF
>NA|TRBV19|TRBD2|TRBJ2-3
TGTGCCAGTAGTCTCACTAGCGGGGGTTATCTTAGCACAGATACGCAGTATTTT
CASSLTSGGYLSTDTQYF
>few|TRBV11-2|TRBD1|TRBJ2-5
TGTGCCAGCAGCTTATGGACAGGGGAAACCCAGTACTTC
CASSLWTGETQYF
>NA|TRBV6-5|NA|TRBJ1-1
TGTGCCAGCAGTTACGACTTGAACACTGAAGCTTTCTTT
CASSYDLNTEAFF
>NA|TRBV6-5|NA|TRBJ1-1
TGTGCCAGCAGTTACTCGCAGGCTGTCACTGAAGCTTTCTTT
CASSYSQAVTEAFF
>NA|TRBV11-2|NA|TRBJ1-1
TGTGCCAGCAGCCCCCGGGTCCTGAACACTGAAGCTTTCTTT
CASSPRVLNTEAFF
>NA|TRBV6-5|TRBD1|TRBJ1-2
TGTGCCAGCAGCCGACAGGGGAGCTCGTATGGCTACACCTTC
CASSRQGSSYGYTF
>NA|TRBV28|TRBD1|TRBJ1-6
TGTGCCAGCACCAAGGACAGGGACAATTCACCCCTCCACTTT
CASTKDRDNSPLHF
>NA|TRBV28|TRBD1|TRBJ1-5
TGTGCCAGCAGCGATACAGGGGGCAATCAGCCCCAGCATTTT
CASSDTGGNQPQHF
>NA|TRBV5-1|TRBD1|TRBJ1-4
TGCGCCAGCGCCAGCGGAGGGACAGTGAATGAAAAACTGTTTTTT
CASASGGTVNEKLFF
>NA|TRBV30|NA|TRBJ1-2
TGTGCCTGGAGAGTTTGGGGGGAAGGTAGCGCTAACTATGGCTACACCTTC
CAWRVWGEGSANYGYTF
>NA|TRBV11-2|NA|TRBJ1-1
TGTGCCAGCAGCTTAGAGACAGGTTGGGCTGAAGCTTTCTTT
CASSLETGWAEAFF
>NA|TRBV7-2|TRBD1|TRBJ1-4
TGTGCCAGCAGCTTAGGGGGGACAGGAGACGACCGCGAAAAACTGTTTTTT
CASSLGGTGDDREKLFF
>NA|TRBV3-1/TRBV3-2|TRBD2|TRBJ2-3
TGTGCCAGCAGCCAAGGATTAGCGGGGGGGTTTTTCGGAGATACGCAGTATTTT
CASSQGLAGGFFGDTQYF
>NA|TRBV7-9|TRBD1|TRBJ2-7
TGTGCCAGCAGCTCCCCAGGGGGCTCCCTGGGCGAGCAGTACTTC
CASSSPGGSLGEQYF
>NA|TRBV12-5|NA|TRBJ1-4
TGTGCTAGTGGTTTTATCAGCGGTGAAAAACTGTTTTTT
CASGFISGEKLFF